This passage covers 5 T cell receptor beta chains from one sample sequenced in a study of cytomegalovirus exposure and HLA in healthy donors. The PCR contained 60 Vbeta and 13 Jbeta primers. This table comes from immunoSEQ multiplex PCR, and its TCRdb copy is limited to in-frame clones, with some not included. The sample gives 50,000 to 80,000 clones, 60% to 85% of which show up once; roughly 5% is in the top ten. What was sequenced was PBMCs. These receptors were collected from a male donor in good health and CMV-seropositive.

The genes are TRBV28 and TRBJ2-4; D ambiguous. CDR1 and CDR2 (germline): MDHEN, SYDVKM. CDR3 length: 16 amino acids. Trimming took 7 bases from V and 0 from J, leaving 16 bases between them. CDR3 loop: CASTPATSRAKNIQYF. CDR3 in DNA: TGTGCCAGCACCCCCGCTACGTCTCGAGCCAAAAACATTCAGTACTTC.

The CDR3 here is CASSQGGQPQHF. DNA for the CDR3: TGTGCCAGCAGTCAGGGAGGTCAGCCCCAGCATTTT. This chain links TRBV28 with TRBJ1-5; D is perhaps TRBD1 (5 bases). Deletions cut 5 bases from V and 6 bases from J, with 8 bases between. From germline, CDR1 is MDHEN and CDR2 SYDVKM. The CDR3 has 12 amino acids.

This sequence joins TRBV28 and TRBJ1-1; weak D call: TRBD1 (5 bases). V was trimmed by 2 bases and J by 0 bases, leaving 16 bases between them. The CDR3 is made up of 17 amino acids. Looked up from germline, CDR1 is MDHEN and CDR2 is SYDVKM. The CDR3 DNA sequence: TGTGCCAGCAGTTTAGTTCGGGGAGGGGCGTTGAACACTGAAGCTTTCTTT. It specifies CASSLVRGGALNTEAFF.

The chain has TRBV4-1 and TRBJ1-4, with 8 bases fitting TRBD1. V shed 7 bases, J shed 2 bases, and the junction held 15 bases outside the gene matches. The length of the CDR3 is 18 residues. Germline CDR1 and CDR2: MGHRA and YSYEKL. CDR3: CASTPHRQGKFTNEKLFF. The CDR3 DNA follows: TGCGCCAGCACCCCCCATAGACAGGGGAAATTTACTAATGAAAAACTGTTTTTT.

CDR3 nucleotide sequence: TGCGCCAGCAGCTTGGGAGGGCCACTAGTTGGGTCCAAAAACATTCAGTACTTC. Its translation is CASSLGGPLVGSKNIQYF. V gene TRBV5-1 combines with J gene TRBJ2-4; D possibly corresponds to TRBD2 (5 bases). V was trimmed by 0 bases and J by 2 bases, leaving 18 bases between them. CDR1 and CDR2 (germline): SGHRS, YFSETQ. The CDR3 runs to 18 residues.